Listed here is a single T cell receptor beta chain. Antigen unknown. This sample is part of a study of cytomegalovirus exposure and HLA in healthy donors. About the research overall: The Caucasian-associated ancestry cluster held under 90% of around 380 genotyped donors. Study-level points and caveats: The CMV antigen specificity of a few CMV-associated chains was confirmed through in vitro analysis. A classifier reportedly called cytomegalovirus status with high sensitivity and specificity.

The length of the CDR3 is 14 residues. Germline assignment: CDR1 ENHRY and CDR2 SYGVKD. The ends were cut back, 4 bases at V and 7 bases at J, with 14 bases in the middle. Amplification used 60 Vbeta primers and 13 Jbeta primers. The repertoire was sequenced with immunoSEQ multiplex PCR; TCRdb's copy has only in-frame clones and lacks some. The sample lists nearly 200,000 clones; approximately 87% were seen once. This sequence originates from a man aged 30 to 39 in good health and CMV-seronegative. Sequencing input: PBMCs. The rearrangement links TRBV10-3 to TRBJ2-1; TRBD1 might be the D (5 bases). CDR3 DNA: TGTGCCATCAGTGCTGGCAGGGATATGAATGAGCAGTTCTTC. The encoded protein is CAISAGRDMNEQFF.